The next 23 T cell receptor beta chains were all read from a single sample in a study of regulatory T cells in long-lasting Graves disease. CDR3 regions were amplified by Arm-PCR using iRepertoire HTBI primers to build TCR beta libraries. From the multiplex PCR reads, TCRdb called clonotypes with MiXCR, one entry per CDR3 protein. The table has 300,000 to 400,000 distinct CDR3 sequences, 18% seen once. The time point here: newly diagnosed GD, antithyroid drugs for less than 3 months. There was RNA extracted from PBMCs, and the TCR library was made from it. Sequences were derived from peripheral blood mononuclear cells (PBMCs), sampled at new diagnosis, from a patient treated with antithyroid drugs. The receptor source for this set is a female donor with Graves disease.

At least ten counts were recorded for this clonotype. The CDR3 DNA reads as TGTGCCAGCAGTTTACCTAGGACTAGCGGGAGAATAGAGACCCAGTACTTC. Translation gives CASSLPRTSGRIETQYF. The rearrangement joins TRBV28 to TRBJ2-5; 13 nucleotides line up with TRBD2. J was trimmed by 4 bases and V by 2 bases; bases with no gene match: 7. In germline, CDR1 is MDHEN, CDR2 SYDVKM. CDR3 length: 17 amino acids.

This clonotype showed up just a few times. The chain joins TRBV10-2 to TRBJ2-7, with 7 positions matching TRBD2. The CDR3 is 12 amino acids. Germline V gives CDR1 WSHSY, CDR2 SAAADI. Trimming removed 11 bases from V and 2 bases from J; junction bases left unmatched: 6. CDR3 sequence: CASRDYPYEQYF. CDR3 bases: TGCGCCTCCCGGGACTACCCCTACGAGCAGTACTTC.

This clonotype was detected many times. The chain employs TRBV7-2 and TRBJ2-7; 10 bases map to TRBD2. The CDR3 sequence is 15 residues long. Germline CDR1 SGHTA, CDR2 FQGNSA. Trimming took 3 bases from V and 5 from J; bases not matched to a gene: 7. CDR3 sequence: CASSFALAGTDEQYF. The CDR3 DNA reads TGTGCCAGCAGCTTTGCACTAGCGGGAACGGACGAGCAGTACTTC.

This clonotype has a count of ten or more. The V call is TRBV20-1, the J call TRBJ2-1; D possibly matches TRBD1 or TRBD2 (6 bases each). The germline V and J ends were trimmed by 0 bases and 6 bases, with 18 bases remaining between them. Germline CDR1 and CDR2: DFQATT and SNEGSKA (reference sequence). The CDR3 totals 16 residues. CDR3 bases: TGCAGTGCTAGAGATAAGGGGGACTTAGGGCGCAATGAGCAGTTCTTC. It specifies CSARDKGDLGRNEQFF.

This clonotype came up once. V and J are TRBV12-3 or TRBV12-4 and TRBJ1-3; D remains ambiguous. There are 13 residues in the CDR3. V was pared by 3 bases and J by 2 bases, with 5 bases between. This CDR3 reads CASSFRPGNTIYF. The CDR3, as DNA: TGTGCCAGCAGTTTTCGGCCTGGAAACACCATATATTTT.

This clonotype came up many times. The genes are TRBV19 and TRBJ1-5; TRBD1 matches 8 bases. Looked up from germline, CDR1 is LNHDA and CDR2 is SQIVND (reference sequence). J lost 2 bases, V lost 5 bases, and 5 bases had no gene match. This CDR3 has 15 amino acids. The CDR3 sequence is CASSSQGAGNQPQHF. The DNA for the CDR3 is TGTGCCAGTAGTTCCCAGGGGGCGGGCAATCAGCCCCAGCATTTT.

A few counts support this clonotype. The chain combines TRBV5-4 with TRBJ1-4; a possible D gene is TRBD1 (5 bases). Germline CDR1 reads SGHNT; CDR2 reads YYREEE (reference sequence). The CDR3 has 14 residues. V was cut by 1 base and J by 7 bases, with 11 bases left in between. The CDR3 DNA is TGTGCCAGCAGCTTGTCAGGGTGGGGTGAAAAACTGTTTTTT. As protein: CASSLSGWGEKLFF.

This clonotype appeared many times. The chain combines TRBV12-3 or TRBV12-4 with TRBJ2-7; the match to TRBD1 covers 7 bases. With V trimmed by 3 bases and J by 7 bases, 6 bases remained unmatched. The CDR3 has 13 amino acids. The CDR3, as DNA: TGTGCCAGCAGTTTGGGGACAGTAGGTGAGCAGTACTTC. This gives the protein CASSLGTVGEQYF.

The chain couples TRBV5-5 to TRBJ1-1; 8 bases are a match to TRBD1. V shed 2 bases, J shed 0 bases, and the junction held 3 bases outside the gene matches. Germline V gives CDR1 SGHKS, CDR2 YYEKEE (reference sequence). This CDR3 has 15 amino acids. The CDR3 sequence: CASSFPTGVNTEAFF. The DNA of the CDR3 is TGTGCCAGCAGCTTCCCGACAGGGGTGAACACTGAAGCTTTCTTT.

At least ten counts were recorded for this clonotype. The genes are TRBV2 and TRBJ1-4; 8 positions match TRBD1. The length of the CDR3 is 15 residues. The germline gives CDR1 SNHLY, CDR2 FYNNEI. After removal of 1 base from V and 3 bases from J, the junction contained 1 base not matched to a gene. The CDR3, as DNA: TGTGCCAGCAGTGAAGGACAGGGGTCTAATGAAAAACTGTTTTTT. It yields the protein CASSEGQGSNEKLFF.

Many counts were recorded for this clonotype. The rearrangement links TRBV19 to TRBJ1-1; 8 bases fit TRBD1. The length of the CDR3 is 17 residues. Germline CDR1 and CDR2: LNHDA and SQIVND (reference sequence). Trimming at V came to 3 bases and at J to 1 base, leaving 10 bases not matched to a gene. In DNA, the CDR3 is TGTGCCAGTAGTATGGGAACAGGGGGATTGTCGAACACTGAAGCTTTCTTT. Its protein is CASSMGTGGLSNTEAFF.

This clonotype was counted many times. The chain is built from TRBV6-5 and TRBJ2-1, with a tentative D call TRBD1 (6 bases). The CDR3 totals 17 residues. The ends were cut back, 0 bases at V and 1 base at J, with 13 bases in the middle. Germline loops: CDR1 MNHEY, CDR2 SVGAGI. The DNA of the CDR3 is TGTGCCAGCAGTTACTCTGTAGGGACACCATCCTACAATGAGCAGTTCTTC. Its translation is CASSYSVGTPSYNEQFF.

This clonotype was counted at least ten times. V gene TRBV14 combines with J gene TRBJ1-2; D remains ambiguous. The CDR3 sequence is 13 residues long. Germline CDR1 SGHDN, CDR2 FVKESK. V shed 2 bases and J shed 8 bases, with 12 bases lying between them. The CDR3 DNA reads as TGTGCCAGCAGCCAACTCCCTCTGGGAGGCTACACCTTC. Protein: CASSQLPLGGYTF.

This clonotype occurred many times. The DNA of the CDR3 is TGTGCCACCAGCAGAGATAAGTGGATTAATGAGCAGTTCTTC. It translates to CATSRDKWINEQFF. The chain joins TRBV15 to TRBJ2-1; the D is unclear. V was cut by 0 bases and J by 7 bases, with 10 bases left in between. Per germline, CDR1 LNHNV and CDR2 YYDKDF (reference sequence). The CDR3 loop spans 14 amino acids.

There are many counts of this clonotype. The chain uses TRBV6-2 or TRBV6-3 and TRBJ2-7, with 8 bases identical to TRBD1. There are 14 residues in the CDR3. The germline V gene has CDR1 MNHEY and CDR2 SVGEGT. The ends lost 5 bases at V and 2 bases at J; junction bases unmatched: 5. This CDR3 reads CASSIWTGPYEQYF. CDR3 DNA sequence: TGTGCCAGCAGTATATGGACAGGGCCCTACGAGCAGTACTTC.

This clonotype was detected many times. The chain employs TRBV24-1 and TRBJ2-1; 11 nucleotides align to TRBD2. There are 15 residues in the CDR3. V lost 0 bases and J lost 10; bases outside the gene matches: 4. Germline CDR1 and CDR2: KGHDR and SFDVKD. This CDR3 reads CATSDLRLAGPEQFF. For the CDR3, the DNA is TGTGCCACCAGTGATTTGCGACTAGCGGGGCCCGAGCAGTTCTTC.

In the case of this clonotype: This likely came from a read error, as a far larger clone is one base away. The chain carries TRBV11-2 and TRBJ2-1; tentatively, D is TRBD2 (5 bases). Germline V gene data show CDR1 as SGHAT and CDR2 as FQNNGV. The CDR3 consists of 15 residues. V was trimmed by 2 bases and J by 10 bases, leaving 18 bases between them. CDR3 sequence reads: CASSLSSRRAYEQFF. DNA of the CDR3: TGTGCCAGCAGCTTATCTAGCAGGAGAGCCTACGAGCAGTTCTTC.

CDR3 coding DNA: TGTGCCAGCAGCGGGGGCCTGAAAAACATTCAGTACTTC. It codes for CASSGGLKNIQYF. V is TRBV2 and J is TRBJ2-4; either TRBD1 or TRBD2 may supply D (6 bases each). CDR3 length: 13 residues. The germline V and J ends were trimmed by 6 bases and 4 bases, with 10 bases remaining between them. Germline V gene sequence: CDR1 SNHLY, CDR2 FYNNEI.

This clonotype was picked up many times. The CDR3 nucleotides are TGTGCCAGCAGTTTATCCGGGACAGAGACCCAGTACTTC. This translates into CASSLSGTETQYF. The rearrangement uses TRBV12-3 or TRBV12-4 and TRBJ2-5, with D tentatively TRBD1 or TRBD2 (5 bases each). V was clipped by 2 bases and J by 4 bases, with 8 bases between them. The CDR3 is made up of 13 amino acids.

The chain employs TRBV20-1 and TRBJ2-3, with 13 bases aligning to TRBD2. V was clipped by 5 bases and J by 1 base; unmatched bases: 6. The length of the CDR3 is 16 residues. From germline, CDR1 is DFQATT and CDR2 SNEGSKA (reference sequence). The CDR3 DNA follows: TGCAGTGCTCACCTGGGACTAGCGGGACGCACAGATACGCAGTATTTT. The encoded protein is CSAHLGLAGRTDTQYF.

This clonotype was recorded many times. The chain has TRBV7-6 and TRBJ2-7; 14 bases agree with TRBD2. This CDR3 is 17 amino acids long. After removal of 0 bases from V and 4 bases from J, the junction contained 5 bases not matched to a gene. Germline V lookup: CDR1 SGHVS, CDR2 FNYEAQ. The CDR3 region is CASSLAGTSGSGYEQYF. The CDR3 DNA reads TGTGCCAGCAGCTTAGCTGGGACTAGCGGGAGCGGGTACGAGCAGTACTTC.

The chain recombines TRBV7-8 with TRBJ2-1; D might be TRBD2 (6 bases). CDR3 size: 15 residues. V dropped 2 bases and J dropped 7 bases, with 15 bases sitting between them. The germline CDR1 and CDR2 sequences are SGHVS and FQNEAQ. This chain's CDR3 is CASSLRRERMNEQFF. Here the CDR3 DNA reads TGTGCCAGCAGCTTAAGGAGGGAAAGAATGAATGAGCAGTTCTTC. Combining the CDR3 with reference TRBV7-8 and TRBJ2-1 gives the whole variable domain GAGVSQSPRYKVAKRGQDVALRCDPISGHVSLFWYQQALGQGPEFLTYFQNEAQLDKSGLPSDRFFAERPEGSVSTLKIQRTQQEDSAVYLCASSLRRERMNEQFFGPGTRLTVL.

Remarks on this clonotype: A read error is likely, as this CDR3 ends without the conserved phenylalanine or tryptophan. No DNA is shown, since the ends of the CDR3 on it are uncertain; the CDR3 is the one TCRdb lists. CDR3 loop: CASSSTSG. This chain connects TRBV6-2 or TRBV6-3 to TRBJ2-7; the D call TRBD1 from the table was never checked on the DNA. The CDR3 has 8 amino acids, counting both end residues. Germline V gene data show CDR1 as MNHEY and CDR2 as SVGEGT.